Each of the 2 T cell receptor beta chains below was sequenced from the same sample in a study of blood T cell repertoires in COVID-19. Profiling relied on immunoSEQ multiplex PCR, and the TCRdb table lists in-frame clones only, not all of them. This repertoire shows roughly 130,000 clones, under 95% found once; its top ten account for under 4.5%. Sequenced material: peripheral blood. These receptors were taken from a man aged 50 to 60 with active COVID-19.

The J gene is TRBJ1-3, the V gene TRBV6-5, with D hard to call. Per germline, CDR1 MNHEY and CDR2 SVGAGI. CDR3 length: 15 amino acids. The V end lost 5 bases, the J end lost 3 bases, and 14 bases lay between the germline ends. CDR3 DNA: TGTGCCAGCAGTCGCACAAGGTCAGGTGGAAACACCATATATTTT. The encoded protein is CASSRTRSGGNTIYF.

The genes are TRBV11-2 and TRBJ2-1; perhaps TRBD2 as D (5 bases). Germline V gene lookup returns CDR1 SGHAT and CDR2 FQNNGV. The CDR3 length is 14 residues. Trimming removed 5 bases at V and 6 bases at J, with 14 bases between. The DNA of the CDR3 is TGTGCCAGCAGCCTTACGGTTGGAGGCAATGAGCAGTTCTTC. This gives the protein CASSLTVGGNEQFF.